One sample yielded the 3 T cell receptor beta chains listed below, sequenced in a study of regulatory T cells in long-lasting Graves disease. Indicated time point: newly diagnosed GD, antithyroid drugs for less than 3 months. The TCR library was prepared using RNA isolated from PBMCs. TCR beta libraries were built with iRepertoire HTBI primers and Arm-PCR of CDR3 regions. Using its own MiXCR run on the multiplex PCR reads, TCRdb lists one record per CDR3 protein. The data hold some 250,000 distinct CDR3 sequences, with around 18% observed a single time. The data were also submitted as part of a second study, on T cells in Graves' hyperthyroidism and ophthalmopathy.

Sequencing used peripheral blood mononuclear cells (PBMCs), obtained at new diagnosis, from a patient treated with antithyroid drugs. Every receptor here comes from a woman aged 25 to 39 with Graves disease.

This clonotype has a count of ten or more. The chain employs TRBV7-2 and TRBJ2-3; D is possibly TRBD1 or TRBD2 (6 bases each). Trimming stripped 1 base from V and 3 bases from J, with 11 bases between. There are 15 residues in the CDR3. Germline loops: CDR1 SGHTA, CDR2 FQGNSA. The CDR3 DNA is TGTGCCAGCAGCTTAGGGGGGGCGATTACAGATACGCAGTATTTT. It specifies CASSLGGAITDTQYF.

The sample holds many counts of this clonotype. The CDR3 loop is CASSRDTSYEQYF. The DNA of the CDR3 is TGTGCCAGCTCCCGGGACACCTCCTACGAGCAGTACTTC. This chain links TRBV6-2 or TRBV6-3 with TRBJ2-7; D possibly corresponds to TRBD1 (6 bases). Germline assignment: CDR1 MNHEY and CDR2 SVGEGT. Trimming cost V 8 bases and J 0 bases, with 11 bases left between them. This CDR3 spans 13 amino acids.

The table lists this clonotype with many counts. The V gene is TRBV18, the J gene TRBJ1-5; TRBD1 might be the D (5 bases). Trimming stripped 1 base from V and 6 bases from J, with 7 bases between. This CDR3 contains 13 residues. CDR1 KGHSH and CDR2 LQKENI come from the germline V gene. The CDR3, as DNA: TGTGCCAGCTCACCACTCGGGGGTCAGCCCCAGCATTTT. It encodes CASSPLGGQPQHF.